Listed below are T cell receptor beta chains from one sample, sequenced in a study of CD8+ T cells in alopecia areata. This table comes from immunoSEQ multiplex PCR, and its TCRdb copy is limited to in-frame clones, with some not included. The data show under 150,000 clones, more than 45% seen once. The sample was CD4+ T cells sorted from blood, taken at week 4, from a patient treated with tofacitinib. The receptors here all came from a human donor with alopecia areata. Both conserved end residues are part of each CDR3. D genes are given only for firm matches. Size tells how often a clone was seen (once, few, many) or the class of an expanded clone, and some rows leave it out.

>TRBD1|TRBJ2-1|TRBV7-9|.
TGTGCCAGCAGCTATCCGGGACAGGGGCACAATGAGCAGTTCTTC
CASSYPGQGHNEQFF
>.|TRBJ2-3|TRBV29-1|few
TGCAGCGTTGAAGATATGGTAACCCGCACAGATACGCAGTATTTT
CSVEDMVTRTDTQYF
>.|TRBJ2-5|TRBV4-1|.
TGCGCCAGCAGCCAAGGACGAGGGAGAGGAAGCGGAGAGACCCAGTACTTC
CASSQGRGRGSGETQYF
>.|TRBJ1-1|TRBV6-1|.
TGTGCCAGCACTTGGACCAGGGGCACTGAAGCTTTCTTT
CASTWTRGTEAFF
>TRBD1|TRBJ1-1|TRBV5-1|few
TGCGCCAGCAGCCCAACAGGGGTGAACACTGAAGCTTTCTTT
CASSPTGVNTEAFF
>.|TRBJ2-1|TRBV27|.
TGTGCCACCTACGGGGTCAACTACAATGAGCAGTTCTTC
CATYGVNYNEQFF
>.|TRBJ2-2|TRBV9|.
TGTGCCAGCAGCAGATCGCCCACCGGGGAGCTGTTTTTT
CASSRSPTGELFF
>.|TRBJ1-1|TRBV30|.
TGTGCCTGGAGTGTATGGGGAATGGACACTGAAGCTTTCTTT
CAWSVWGMDTEAFF
>.|TRBJ2-4|TRBV29-1|.
TGCAGCGTTGGCCCCGAAGTTAAAAACATTCAGTACTTC
CSVGPEVKNIQYF
>.|TRBJ2-6|TRBV30|.
TGTGCCTGGACCGGGACGCTCGTCCTGACTTTC
CAWTGTLVLTF
>.|TRBJ2-1|TRBV30|.
TGTGCCTGGACGACGGCATACAATGAGCAGTTCTTC
CAWTTAYNEQFF
>.|TRBJ1-1|TRBV2|few
TGTGCCAGCAGTGGACAGGAGAACACTGAAGCTTTCTTT
CASSGQENTEAFF
>.|TRBJ1-3|TRBV30|.
TGTGCCTGGAGATTTGCGGGGAAGGCCATATATTTT
CAWRFAGKAIYF
>.|TRBJ1-1|TRBV29-1|.
TGCAGCGTTCAACAGATTGGAAACACTGAAGCTTTCTTT
CSVQQIGNTEAFF
>.|TRBJ1-5|TRBV30|.
TGTGCCTGGAGTATGGAGGACAATCAGCCCCAGCATTTT
CAWSMEDNQPQHF
>.|TRBJ1-1|TRBV7-2|.
TGTGCCAGCAGCCTCCCCCGAAACGCGGCTTTCTTT
CASSLPRNAAFF